The TCR beta chain under discussion was sequenced for a study of CXCR3-negative and CXCR3-positive naive CD8 T cells. Overall study: Collectively, the libraries yielded about 135 million TRB reads in total, at about 1.5 +/- 0.3 million per library.

Notes on the study in general: Naive CXCR3-positive cells had TRB CDR3s more hydrophobic than those of CXCR3-negative naive cells. With surface CD5 comparable between naive subsets, TCR strength was estimated using properties derived from the TRB CDR3. Memory CD8+ cells showed much lower diversity, while both naive subsets were comparably high.

As for this clonotype: Its target is not known.

A CD45RO-CCR7+CD27+CD95- phenotype identified naive CD8+ T cells. cDNA libraries for TRB were generated by 5' RACE incorporating UMI labels. TCRdb reprocessed the 5' RACE reads and keeps a single row for each CDR3 protein, giving no DNA. This sample's clone table lists 110,000 or so distinct CDR3 sequences. The CDR3 has 16 amino acids. Germline CDR1 SGDLS, CDR2 YYNGEE. The clonotype comes from a human donor in good health. Some clones in this sample may be carry-over from other donors' samples. This chain joins TRBV9 and TRBJ2-1. Sequenced input: naive CXCR3+ CD8+ T cells from blood. The subset here: CD45RO-CCR7+CD27+CD95- naive CD8+ T cells expressing CXCR3 (TNR3+). CDR3: CASSVAVGSSYNEQFF. Combining the CDR3 with reference TRBV9 and TRBJ2-1 gives the whole variable domain DSGVTQTPKHLITATGQRVTLRCSPRSGDLSVYWYQQSLDQGLQFLIQYYNGEERAKGNILERFSAQQFPDLHSELNLSSLELGDSALYFCASSVAVGSSYNEQFFGPGTRLTVL.